This entry features one T cell receptor (beta chain) sequence. Its antigen is undetermined. This sample was included in a study of shared clonotypes between healthy human individuals. For the study at large: Plates per donor: three CD4 naive, three CD4 memory, two CD8 naive, one CD8 memory. Study-wide results and limits: Richness estimates generally favored naive over memory subsets.

The V and J ends lost 2 bases and 8 bases respectively, with 9 bases between them. Germline V gives CDR1 SGHAT, CDR2 FQNNGV. This CDR3 is built from 12 residues. Libraries were prepared by immunoSEQ multiplex PCR; TCRdb keeps only in-frame clonotypes and omits some of them. The sample has millions of clones, around 90% seen once. Within Nashville, Tennessee resided all donors, each a Caucasian adult. Into CD45RA+ naive and CD45RA-negative memory subsets, the CD4+ cells were split. Sequencing used naive CD4+ T cells sorted from blood. Subset given: CD45RA+ positively selected. The receptor was isolated from a man between 18 and 29 years old in good health. The gene calls are TRBV11-2 and TRBJ1-1; no clear D gene. CDR3 amino acids: CASSLRGREAFF. CDR3 bases: TGTGCCAGCAGCTTACGAGGCAGGGAAGCTTTCTTT.